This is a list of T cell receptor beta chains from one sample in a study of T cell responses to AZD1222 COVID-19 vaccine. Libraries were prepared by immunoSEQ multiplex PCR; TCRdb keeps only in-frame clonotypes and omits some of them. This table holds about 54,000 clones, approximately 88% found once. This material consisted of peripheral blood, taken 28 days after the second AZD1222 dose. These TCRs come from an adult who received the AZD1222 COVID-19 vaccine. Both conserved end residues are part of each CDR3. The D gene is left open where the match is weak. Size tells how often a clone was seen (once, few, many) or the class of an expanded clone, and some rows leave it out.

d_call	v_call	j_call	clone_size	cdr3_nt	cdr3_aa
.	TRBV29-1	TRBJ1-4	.	TGCAGCGTGGCGCTAGGGCCCCCTAATGAAAAACTGTTTTTT	CSVALGPPNEKLFF
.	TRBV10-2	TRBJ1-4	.	TGCGCCACCAGACCCGGGACTATTGAAAAACTGTTTTTT	CATRPGTIEKLFF
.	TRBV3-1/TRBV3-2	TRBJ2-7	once	TGTGCCAGCAGCCCTTCTCGCGGGCCTTGGGAGCAGTACTTC	CASSPSRGPWEQYF
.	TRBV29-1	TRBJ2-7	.	TGCAGCGTTGAAAGTAAACAGGGCTACGAGCAGTACTTC	CSVESKQGYEQYF
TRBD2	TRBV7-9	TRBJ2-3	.	TGTGCCAGCAGCAAATTAGCGGGAGGAGCTGGGGATACGCAGTATTTT	CASSKLAGGAGDTQYF
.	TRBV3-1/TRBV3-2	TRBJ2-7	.	TGTGCCAGCAGCCAAGGCCCCGCCTCAGCCAGCGAGCAGTACTTC	CASSQGPASASEQYF
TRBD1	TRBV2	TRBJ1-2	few	TGTGCCAGCAGTAGTGAGGGGGCGGGTGTCTATGGCTACACCTTC	CASSSEGAGVYGYTF
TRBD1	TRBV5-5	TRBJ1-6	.	TGTGCCAGCAGCTCTGGACAGGGACTGATTTCACCCCTCCACTTT	CASSSGQGLISPLHF
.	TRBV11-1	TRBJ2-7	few	TGTGCCAGCAGCTCCAAGTCCACTGGCTCCTACGAGCAGTACTTC	CASSSKSTGSYEQYF
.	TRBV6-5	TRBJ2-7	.	TGTGCCAGTCGAACAGGGAGCCCCTACGAGCAGTACTTC	CASRTGSPYEQYF
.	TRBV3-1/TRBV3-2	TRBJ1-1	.	TGTGCCAGCAGCCAGAGTCGCCAGGGTCTTAGCGCAGCTGAAGCTTTCTTT	CASSQSRQGLSAAEAFF
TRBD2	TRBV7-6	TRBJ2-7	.	TGTGCCAGCAGTACAGGTAGCGGGAGATCGGACGAGCAGTACTTC	CASSTGSGRSDEQYF
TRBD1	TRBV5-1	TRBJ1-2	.	TGCGCCAGCAGCCCTCCGGGACAGGGGGGCTATGGCTACACCTTC	CASSPPGQGGYGYTF
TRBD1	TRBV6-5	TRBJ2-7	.	TGTGCCAGCAGCAGGACAGGGGATTCCTACGAGCAGTACTTC	CASSRTGDSYEQYF
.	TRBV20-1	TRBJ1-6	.	TGCAGTGCTCAAGACCGCTTCACCCTCCACTTT	CSAQDRFTLHF
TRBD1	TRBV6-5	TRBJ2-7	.	TGTGCCAGCACCCCCGGGACAGGGGTCTACGAGCAGTACTTC	CASTPGTGVYEQYF
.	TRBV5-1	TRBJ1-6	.	TGCGCCAGCAGCTTGGCCCCAGATCGGGGTGATTCACCCCTCCACTTT	CASSLAPDRGDSPLHF